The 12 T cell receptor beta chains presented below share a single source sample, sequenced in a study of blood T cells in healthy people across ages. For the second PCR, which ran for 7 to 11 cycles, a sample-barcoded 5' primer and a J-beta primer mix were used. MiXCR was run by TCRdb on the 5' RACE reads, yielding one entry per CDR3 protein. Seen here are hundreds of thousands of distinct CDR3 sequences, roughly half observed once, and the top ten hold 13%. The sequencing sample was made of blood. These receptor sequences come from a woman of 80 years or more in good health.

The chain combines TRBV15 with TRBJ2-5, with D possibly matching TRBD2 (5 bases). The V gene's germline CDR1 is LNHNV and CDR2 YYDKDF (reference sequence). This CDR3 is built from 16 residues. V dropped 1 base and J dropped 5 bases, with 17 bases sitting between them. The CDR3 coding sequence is TGTGCCACCAGCAGAGTACTAGGTGCAGGACCGGAGACCCAGTACTTC. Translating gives CATSRVLGAGPETQYF.

The CDR3 coding sequence is TGTGCCAGCAGCGTAGGGACAGGGGGCGGTGATACGCAGTATTTT. The encoded protein is CASSVGTGGGDTQYF. The chain is built from TRBV9 and TRBJ2-3; TRBD1 matches 11 bases. The V segment lost 0 bases and the J segment 6 bases; nucleotides outside the gene matches: 3. The CDR3 has 15 residues. Germline-derived CDR1 and CDR2 are SGDLS and YYNGEE.

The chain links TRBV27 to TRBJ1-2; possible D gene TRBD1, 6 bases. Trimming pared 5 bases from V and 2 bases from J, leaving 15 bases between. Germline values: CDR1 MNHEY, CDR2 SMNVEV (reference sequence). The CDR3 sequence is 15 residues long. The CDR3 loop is CASSPDTTGNYGYTF. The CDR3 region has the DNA TGTGCCAGCAGTCCTGACACGACAGGAAACTATGGCTACACCTTC.

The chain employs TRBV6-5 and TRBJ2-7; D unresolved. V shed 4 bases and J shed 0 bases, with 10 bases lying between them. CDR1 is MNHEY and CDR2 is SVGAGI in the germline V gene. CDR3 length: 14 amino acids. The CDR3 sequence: CASSFHLSSYEQYF. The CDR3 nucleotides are TGTGCCAGCAGTTTTCACTTGTCCTCCTACGAGCAGTACTTC.

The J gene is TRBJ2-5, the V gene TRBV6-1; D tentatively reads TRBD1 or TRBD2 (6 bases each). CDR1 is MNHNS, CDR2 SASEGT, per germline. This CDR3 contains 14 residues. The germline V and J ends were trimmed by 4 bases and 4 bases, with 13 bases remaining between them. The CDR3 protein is CASSGRGAPETQYF. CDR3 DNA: TGTGCCAGCAGTGGAAGGGGGGCCCCAGAGACCCAGTACTTC.

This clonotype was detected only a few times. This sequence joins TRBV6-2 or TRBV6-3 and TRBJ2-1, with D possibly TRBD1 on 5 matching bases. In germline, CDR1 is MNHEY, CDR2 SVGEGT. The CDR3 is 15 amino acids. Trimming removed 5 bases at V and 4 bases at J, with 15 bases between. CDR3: CASSLRKQGYNEQFF. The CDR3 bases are TGTGCCAGCAGTCTCCGGAAGCAGGGATACAATGAGCAGTTCTTC.

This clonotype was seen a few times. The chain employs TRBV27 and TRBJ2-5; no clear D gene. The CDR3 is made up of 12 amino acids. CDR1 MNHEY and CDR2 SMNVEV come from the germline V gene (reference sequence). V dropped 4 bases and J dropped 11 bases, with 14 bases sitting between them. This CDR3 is CASSSPPQRQYF. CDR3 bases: TGTGCCAGCAGTTCCCCACCCCAGAGACAGTACTTC.

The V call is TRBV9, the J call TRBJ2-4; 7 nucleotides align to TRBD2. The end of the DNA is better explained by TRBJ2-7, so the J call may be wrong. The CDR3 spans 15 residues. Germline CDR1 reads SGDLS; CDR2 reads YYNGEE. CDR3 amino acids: CASSGGGLGVHEQYF. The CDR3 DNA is TGTGCCAGCAGCGGGGGGGGACTTGGGGTCCACGAGCAGTACTTC.

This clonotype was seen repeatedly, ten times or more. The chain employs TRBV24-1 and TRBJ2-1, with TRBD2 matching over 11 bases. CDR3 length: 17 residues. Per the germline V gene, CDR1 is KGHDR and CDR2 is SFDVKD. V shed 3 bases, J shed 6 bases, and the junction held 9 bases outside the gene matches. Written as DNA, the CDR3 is TGTGCCACCAGTGATGGGGTCCGACTAGCGGGAACCAATGAGCAGTTCTTC. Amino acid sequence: CATSDGVRLAGTNEQFF.

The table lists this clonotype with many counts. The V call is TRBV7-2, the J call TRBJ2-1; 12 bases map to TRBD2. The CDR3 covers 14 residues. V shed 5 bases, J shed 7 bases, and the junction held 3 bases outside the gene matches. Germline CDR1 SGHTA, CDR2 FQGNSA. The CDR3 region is CASSPTSGGNEQFF. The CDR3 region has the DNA TGTGCCAGCAGCCCGACTAGCGGGGGAAATGAGCAGTTCTTC.

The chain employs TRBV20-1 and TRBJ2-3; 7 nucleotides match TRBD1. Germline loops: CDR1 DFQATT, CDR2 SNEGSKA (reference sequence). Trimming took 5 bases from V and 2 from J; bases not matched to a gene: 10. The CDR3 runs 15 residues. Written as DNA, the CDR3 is TGCAGTGCTCCCCGGCGACAGGGATTCACAGATACGCAGTATTTT. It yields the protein CSAPRRQGFTDTQYF.

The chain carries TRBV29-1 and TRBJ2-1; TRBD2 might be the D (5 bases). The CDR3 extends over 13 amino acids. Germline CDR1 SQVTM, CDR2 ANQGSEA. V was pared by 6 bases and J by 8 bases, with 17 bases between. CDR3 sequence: CSVPPPGRYEQFF. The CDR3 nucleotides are TGCAGCGTCCCCCCCCCGGGGAGATATGAGCAGTTCTTC.